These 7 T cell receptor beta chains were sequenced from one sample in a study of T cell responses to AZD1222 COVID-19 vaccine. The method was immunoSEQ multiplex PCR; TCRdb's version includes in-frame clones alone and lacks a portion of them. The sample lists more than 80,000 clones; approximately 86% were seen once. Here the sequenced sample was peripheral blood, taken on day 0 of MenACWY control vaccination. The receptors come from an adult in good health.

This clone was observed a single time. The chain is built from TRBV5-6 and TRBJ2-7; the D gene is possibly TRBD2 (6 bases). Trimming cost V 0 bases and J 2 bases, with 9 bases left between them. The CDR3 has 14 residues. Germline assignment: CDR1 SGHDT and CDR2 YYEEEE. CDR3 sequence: CASSLGRTTYEQYF. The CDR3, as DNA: TGTGCCAGCAGCTTGGGAAGGACTACCTACGAGCAGTACTTC.

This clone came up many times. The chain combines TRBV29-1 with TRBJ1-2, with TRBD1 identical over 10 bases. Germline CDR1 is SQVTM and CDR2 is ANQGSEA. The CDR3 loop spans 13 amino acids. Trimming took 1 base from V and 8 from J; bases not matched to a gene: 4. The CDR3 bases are TGCAGCGTTGAAGTCGGACAGGGGGGCGGCTACACCTTC. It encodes CSVEVGQGGGYTF.

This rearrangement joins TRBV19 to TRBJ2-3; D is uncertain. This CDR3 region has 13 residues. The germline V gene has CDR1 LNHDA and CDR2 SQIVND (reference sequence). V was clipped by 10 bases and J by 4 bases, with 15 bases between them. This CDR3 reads CATEPYSADTQYF. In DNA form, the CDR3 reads TGTGCCACCGAGCCATATTCGGCAGATACGCAGTATTTT.

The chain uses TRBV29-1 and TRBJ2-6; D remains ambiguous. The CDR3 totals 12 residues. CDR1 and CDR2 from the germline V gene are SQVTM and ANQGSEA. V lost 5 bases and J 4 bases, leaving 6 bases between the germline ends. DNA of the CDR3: TGCAGCGTTCCCCAGGGGGCCAACGTCCTGACTTTC. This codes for CSVPQGANVLTF.

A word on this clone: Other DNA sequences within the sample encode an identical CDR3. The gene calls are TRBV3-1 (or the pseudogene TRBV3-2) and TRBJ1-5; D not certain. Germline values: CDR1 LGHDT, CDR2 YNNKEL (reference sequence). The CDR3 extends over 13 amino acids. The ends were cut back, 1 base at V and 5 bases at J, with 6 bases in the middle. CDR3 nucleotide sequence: TGTGCCAGCAGCCAAGGGGCCGATCAGCCCCAGCATTTT. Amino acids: CASSQGADQPQHF.

For the CDR3, the DNA is TGTGCCAGCTCACCGACCGGCGCCGGCTATGGCTACACCTTC. Translation: CASSPTGAGYGYTF. The chain is built from TRBV18 and TRBJ1-2; D not resolved. Per germline, CDR1 KGHSH and CDR2 LQKENI. Trimming stripped 3 bases from V and 4 bases from J, with 12 bases between. CDR3 size: 14 residues.

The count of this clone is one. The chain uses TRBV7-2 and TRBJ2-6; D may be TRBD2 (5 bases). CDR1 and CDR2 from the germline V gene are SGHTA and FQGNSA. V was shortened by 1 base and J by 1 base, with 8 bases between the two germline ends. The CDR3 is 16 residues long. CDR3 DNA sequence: TGTGCCAGCAGCTTAGTCAGGACTTCTGGGGCCAACGTCCTGACTTTC. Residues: CASSLVRTSGANVLTF.